Listed below are T cell receptor beta chains from one sample, sequenced in a study of PD-L1 blockade in urothelial cancer. Clones were sequenced by immunoSEQ multiplex PCR, and TCRdb holds only the in-frame ones, with some missing. The repertoire has about 74,000 clones, around 84% of them found once; the top ten carry approximately 5%. Here the sequenced sample was PBMCs, taken around atezolizumab (anti-PD-L1) treatment. Source of these receptors: a man between 65 and 85 years old with urothelial cancer. The CDR3 runs from the conserved cysteine through the conserved F or W. Fields, in order: CDR3 length, V gene, J gene, clone size, D gene, CDR3 protein, CDR3 DNA. A D gene is named only where the DNA matches it firmly. Size values are once, few and many counts, or a class for expanded clones, and some rows have none.

19	TRBV7-6	TRBJ2-7	.	TRBD2	CASSFGEGLAGGPPNEQYF	TGTGCCAGCAGCTTTGGGGAGGGACTAGCGGGAGGGCCCCCCAACGAGCAGTACTTC
11	TRBV2	TRBJ2-7	once	.	CASRNRDEQYF	TGTGCCAGCAGAAACAGGGACGAGCAGTACTTC
14	TRBV27	TRBJ1-5	.	.	CASRRPGVNQPQHF	TGTGCCAGCAGAAGACCGGGAGTCAATCAGCCCCAGCATTTT
13	TRBV19	TRBJ2-5	once	.	CASSALARETQYF	TGTGCCAGTAGTGCACTAGCTCGGGAGACCCAGTACTTC
15	TRBV4-1	TRBJ2-1	.	TRBD2	CASSHRLAGDSEQFF	TGCGCCAGCAGCCACAGATTAGCGGGAGACAGTGAGCAGTTCTTC
12	TRBV25-1	TRBJ2-7	.	.	CASSVTGSEQYF	TGTGCCAGCAGCGTCACAGGATCCGAGCAGTACTTC
12	TRBV28	TRBJ1-2	.	.	CASTLGVAGYTF	TGTGCCAGCACATTAGGAGTAGCGGGCTACACCTTC
15	TRBV6-5	TRBJ1-2	.	TRBD1	CASSPSQGAYYGYTF	TGTGCCAGCAGCCCCTCCCAGGGGGCGTACTATGGCTACACCTTC
15	TRBV15	TRBJ2-1	.	.	CATSSRRFIYNEQFF	TGTGCCACCAGCAGCCGTAGATTCATCTACAATGAGCAGTTCTTC
15	TRBV19	TRBJ1-5	once	.	CASSWGGIGIQPQHF	TGTGCCAGTAGTTGGGGGGGTATCGGAATTCAGCCCCAGCATTTT
16	TRBV9	TRBJ2-1	.	TRBD2	CASSVGPSGLYNEQFF	TGTGCCAGCAGCGTAGGTCCTAGCGGATTATACAATGAGCAGTTCTTC
12	TRBV29-1	TRBJ1-4	.	.	CSAGMTREKLFF	TGCAGCGCGGGAATGACGAGAGAAAAACTGTTTTTT
17	TRBV10-2	TRBJ1-5	once	.	CASSESGTGFSNQPQHF	TGCGCCAGCAGTGAGTCAGGAACAGGGTTTAGCAATCAGCCCCAGCATTTT
17	TRBV5-6	TRBJ1-3	.	.	CASSSGGVGPSGNTIYF	TGTGCCAGCAGCTCTGGAGGGGTCGGTCCCTCTGGAAACACCATATATTTT